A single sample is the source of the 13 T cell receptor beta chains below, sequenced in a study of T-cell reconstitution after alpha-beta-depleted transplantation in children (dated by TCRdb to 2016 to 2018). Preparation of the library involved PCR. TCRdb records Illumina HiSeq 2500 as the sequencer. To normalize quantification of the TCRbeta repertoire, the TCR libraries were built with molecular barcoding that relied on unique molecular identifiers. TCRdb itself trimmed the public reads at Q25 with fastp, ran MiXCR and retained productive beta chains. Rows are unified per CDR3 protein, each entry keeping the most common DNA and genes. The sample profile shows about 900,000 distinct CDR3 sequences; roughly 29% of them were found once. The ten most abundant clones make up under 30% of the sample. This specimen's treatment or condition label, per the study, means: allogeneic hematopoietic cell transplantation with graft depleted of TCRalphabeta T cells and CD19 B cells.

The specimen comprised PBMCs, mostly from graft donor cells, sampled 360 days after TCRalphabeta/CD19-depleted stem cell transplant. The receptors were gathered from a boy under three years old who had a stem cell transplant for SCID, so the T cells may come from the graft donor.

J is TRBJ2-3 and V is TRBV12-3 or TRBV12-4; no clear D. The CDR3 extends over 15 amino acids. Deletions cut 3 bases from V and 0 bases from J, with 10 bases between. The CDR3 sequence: CASSFWAASTDTQYF. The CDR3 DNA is TGTGCCAGCAGTTTTTGGGCAGCTAGCACAGATACGCAGTATTTT.

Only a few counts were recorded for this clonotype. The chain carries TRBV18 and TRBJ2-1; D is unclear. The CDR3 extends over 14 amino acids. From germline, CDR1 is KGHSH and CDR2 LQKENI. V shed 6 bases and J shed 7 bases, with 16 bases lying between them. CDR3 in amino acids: CASSLSVPKNEQFF. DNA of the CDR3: TGTGCCAGCTCCCTCTCGGTCCCCAAGAATGAGCAGTTCTTC. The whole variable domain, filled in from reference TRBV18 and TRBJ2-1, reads NAGVMQNPRHLVRRRGQEARLRCSPMKGHSHVYWYRQLPEEGLKFMVYLQKENIIDESGMPKERFSAEFPKEGPSILRIQQVVRGDSAAYFCASSLSVPKNEQFFGPGTRLTVL.

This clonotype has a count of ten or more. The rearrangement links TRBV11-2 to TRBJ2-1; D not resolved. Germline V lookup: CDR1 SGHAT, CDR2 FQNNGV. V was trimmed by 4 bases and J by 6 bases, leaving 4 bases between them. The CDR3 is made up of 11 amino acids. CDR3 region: CASSWANEQFF. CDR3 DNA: TGTGCCAGCAGCTGGGCCAATGAGCAGTTCTTC.

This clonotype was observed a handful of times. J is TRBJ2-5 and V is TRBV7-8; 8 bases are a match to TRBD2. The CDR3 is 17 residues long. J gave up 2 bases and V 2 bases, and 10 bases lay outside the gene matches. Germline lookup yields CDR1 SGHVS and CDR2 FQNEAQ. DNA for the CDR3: TGTGCCAGCAGCTTACTCCCCCGGGCGGGGGGACAAGAGACCCAGTACTTC. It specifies CASSLLPRAGGQETQYF.

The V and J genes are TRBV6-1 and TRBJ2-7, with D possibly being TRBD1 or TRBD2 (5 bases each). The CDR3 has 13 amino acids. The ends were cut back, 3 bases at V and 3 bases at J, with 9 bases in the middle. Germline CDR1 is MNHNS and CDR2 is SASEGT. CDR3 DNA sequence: TGTGCCAGCAGTGAGGGACCGCTCTACGAGCAGTACGTC. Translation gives CASSEGPLYEQYV.

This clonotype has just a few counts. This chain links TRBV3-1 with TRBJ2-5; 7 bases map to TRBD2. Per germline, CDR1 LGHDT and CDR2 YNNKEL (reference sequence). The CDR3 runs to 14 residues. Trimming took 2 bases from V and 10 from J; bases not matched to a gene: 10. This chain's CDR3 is CASSQPGLSRYQYF. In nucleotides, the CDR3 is TGTGCCAGCAGCCAACCGGGACTATCAAGGTACCAGTACTTC.

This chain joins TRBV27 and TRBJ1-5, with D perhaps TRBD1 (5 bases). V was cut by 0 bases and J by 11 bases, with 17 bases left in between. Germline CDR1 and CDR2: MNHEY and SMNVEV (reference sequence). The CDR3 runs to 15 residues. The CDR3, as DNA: TGTGCCAGCAGTTTATCGCAGGGTCTGAGAAGGGCCCAGCATTTT. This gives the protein CASSLSQGLRRAQHF.

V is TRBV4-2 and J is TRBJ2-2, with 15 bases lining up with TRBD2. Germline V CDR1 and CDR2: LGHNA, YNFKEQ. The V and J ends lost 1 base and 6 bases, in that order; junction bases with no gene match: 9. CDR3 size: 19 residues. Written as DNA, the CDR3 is TGTGCCAGCAGCCAAGTCGTCGGGACTAGCGGGGGGCCGGCCGGGGAGCTGTTTTTT. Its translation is CASSQVVGTSGGPAGELFF.

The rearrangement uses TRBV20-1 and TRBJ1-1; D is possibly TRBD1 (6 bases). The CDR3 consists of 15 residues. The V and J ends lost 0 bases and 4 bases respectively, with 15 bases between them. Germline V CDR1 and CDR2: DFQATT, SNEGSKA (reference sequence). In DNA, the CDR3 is TGCAGTGCTAGAGATCTCCGGGGGCGCGGCACTGAAGCTTTCTTT. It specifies CSARDLRGRGTEAFF.

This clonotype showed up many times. CDR3 nucleotides: TGTGCCAGCAGCTTAGGACACGGGGATAACACTGAAGCTTTCTTT. Protein sequence: CASSLGHGDNTEAFF. The V gene is TRBV7-9, the J gene TRBJ1-1; D is unresolved. This CDR3 spans 15 amino acids. Trimming took off 1 base at V and 2 bases at J, with 11 bases between the two ends. CDR1 and CDR2 from the germline V gene are SEHNR and FQNEAQ (reference sequence).

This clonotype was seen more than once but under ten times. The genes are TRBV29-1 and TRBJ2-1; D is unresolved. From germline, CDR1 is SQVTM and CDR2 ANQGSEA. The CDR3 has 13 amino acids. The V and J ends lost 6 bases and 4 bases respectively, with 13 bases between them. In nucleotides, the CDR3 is TGCAGCGTCGATGGGGTCTTTTACAATGAGCAGTTCTTC. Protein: CSVDGVFYNEQFF.

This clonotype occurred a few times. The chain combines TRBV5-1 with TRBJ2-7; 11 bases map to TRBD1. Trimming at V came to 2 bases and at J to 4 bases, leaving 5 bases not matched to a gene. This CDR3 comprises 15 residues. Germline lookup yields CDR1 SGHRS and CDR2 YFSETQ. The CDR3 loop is CASSFGQGAIYEQYF. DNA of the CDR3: TGCGCCAGCAGCTTCGGACAGGGGGCGATTTACGAGCAGTACTTC.

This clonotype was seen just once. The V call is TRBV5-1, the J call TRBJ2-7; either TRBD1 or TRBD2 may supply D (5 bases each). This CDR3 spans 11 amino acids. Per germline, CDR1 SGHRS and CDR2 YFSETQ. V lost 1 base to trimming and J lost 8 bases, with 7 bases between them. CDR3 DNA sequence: TGCGCCAGCAGCTTGATGGGACAGCAGTACTTC. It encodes CASSLMGQQYF. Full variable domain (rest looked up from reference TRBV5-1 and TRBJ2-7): KAGVTQTPRYLIKTRGQQVTLSCSPISGHRSVSWYQQTPGQGLQFLFEYFSETQRNKGNFPGRFSGRQFSNSRSEMNVSTLELGDSALYLCASSLMGQQYFGPGTRLTVT.